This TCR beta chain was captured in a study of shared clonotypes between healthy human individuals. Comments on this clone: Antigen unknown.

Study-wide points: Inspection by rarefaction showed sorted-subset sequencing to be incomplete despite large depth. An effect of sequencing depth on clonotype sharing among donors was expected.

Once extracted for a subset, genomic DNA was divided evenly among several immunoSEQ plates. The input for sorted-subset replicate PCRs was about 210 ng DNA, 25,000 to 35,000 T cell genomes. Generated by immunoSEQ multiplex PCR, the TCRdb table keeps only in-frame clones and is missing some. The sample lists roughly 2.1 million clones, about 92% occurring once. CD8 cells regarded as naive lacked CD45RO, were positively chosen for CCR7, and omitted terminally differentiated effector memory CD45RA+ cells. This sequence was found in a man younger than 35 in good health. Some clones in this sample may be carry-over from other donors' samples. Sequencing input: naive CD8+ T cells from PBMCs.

CDR3: CASSPGQKETQYF. In nucleotides, the CDR3 is TGTGCCAGTAGCCCCGGACAGAAAGAGACCCAGTACTTC. The chain employs TRBV19 and TRBJ2-5; D possibly corresponds to TRBD1 (6 bases). The CDR3 has 13 amino acids. Trimming pared 6 bases from V and 3 bases from J, leaving 11 bases between. CDR1 and CDR2 from the germline V gene are LNHDA and SQIVND (reference sequence).